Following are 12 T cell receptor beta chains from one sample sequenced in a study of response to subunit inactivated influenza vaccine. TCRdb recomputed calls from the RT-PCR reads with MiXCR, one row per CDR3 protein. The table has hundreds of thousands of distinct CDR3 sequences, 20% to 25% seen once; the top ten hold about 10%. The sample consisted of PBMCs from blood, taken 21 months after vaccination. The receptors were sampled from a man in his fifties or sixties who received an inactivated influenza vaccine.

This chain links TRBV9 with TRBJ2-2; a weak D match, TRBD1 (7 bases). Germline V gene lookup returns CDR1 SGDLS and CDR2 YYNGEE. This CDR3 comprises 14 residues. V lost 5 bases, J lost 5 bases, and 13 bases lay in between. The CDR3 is CASRGRGDTGELFF. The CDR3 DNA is TGTGCCAGCAGGGGCAGGGGGGATACCGGGGAGCTGTTTTTT. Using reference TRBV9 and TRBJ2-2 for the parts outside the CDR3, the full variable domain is DSGVTQTPKHLITATGQRVTLRCSPRSGDLSVYWYQQSLDQGLQFLIQYYNGEERAKGNILERFSAQQFPDLHSELNLSSLELGDSALYFCASRGRGDTGELFFGEGSRLTVL.

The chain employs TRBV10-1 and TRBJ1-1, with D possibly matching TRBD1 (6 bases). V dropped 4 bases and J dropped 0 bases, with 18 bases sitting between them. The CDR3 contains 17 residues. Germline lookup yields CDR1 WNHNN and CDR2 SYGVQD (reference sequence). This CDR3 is CASSVRGNRVMNTEAFF. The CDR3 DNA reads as TGCGCCAGCAGTGTGAGAGGGAACAGGGTAATGAACACTGAAGCTTTCTTT.

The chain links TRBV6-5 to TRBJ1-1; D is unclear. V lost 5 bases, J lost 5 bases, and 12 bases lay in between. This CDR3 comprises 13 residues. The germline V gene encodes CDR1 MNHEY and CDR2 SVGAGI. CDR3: CASSNDRITEAFF. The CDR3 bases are TGTGCCAGCAGTAACGACCGAATTACTGAAGCTTTCTTT.

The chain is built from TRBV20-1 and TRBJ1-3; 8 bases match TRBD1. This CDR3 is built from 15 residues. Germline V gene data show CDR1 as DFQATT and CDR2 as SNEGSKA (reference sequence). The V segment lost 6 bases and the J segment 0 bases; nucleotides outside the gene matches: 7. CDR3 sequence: CSAKDRANSGNTIYF. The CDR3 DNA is TGCAGTGCGAAGGACAGGGCTAACTCTGGAAACACCATATATTTT.

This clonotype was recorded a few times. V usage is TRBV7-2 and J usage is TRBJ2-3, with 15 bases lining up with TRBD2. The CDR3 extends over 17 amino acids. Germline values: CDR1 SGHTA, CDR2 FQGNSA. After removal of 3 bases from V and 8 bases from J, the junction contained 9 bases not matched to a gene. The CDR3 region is CASSFTSGTSGRSTQYF. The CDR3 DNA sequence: TGTGCCAGCAGCTTTACCTCCGGGACTAGCGGGAGGAGTACGCAGTATTTT. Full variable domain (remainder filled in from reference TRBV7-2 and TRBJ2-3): GAGVSQSPSNKVTEKGKDVELRCDPISGHTALYWYRQSLGQGLEFLIYFQGNSAPDKSGLPSDRFSAERTGGSVSTLTIQRTQQEDSAVYLCASSFTSGTSGRSTQYFGPGTRLTVL.

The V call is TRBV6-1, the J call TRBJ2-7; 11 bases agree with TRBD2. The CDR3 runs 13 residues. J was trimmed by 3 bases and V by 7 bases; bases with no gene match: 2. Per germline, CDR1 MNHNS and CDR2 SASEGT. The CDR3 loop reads CASTTSGGYEQYF. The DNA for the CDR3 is TGTGCCAGCACCACTAGCGGGGGCTACGAGCAGTACTTC.

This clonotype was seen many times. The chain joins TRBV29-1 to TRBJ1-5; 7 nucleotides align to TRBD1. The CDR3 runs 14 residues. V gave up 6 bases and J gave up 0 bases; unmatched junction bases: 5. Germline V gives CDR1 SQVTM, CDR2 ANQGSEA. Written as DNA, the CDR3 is TGCAGCGTAGAGACAGGGTATAGCAATCAGCCCCAGCATTTT. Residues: CSVETGYSNQPQHF.

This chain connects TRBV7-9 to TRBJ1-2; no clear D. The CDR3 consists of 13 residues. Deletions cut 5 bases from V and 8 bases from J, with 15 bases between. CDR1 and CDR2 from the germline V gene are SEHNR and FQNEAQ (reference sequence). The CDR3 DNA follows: TGTGCCAGCAGCGCCATCCAGTCCTACGGCTACACCTTC. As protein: CASSAIQSYGYTF. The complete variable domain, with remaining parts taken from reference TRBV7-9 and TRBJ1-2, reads DTGVSQNPRHKITKRGQNVTFRCDPISEHNRLYWYRQTLGQGPEFLTYFQNEAQLEKSRLLSDRFSAERPKGSFSTLEIQRTEQGDSAMYLCASSAIQSYGYTFGSGTRLTVV.

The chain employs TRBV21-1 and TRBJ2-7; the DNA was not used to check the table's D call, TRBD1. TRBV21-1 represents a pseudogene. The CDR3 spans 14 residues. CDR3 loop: CASSKGARGHEQYF. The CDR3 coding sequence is TGTGCCAGCAGCAAAGGGGCCAGGGGGCACGAGCAGTACTTC.

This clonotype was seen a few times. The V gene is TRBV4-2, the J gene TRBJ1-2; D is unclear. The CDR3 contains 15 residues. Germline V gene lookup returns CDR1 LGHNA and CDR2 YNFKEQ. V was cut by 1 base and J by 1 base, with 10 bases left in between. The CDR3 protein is CASSQAGLGNYGYTF. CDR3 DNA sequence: TGTGCCAGCAGCCAAGCCGGGTTGGGTAACTATGGCTACACCTTC.

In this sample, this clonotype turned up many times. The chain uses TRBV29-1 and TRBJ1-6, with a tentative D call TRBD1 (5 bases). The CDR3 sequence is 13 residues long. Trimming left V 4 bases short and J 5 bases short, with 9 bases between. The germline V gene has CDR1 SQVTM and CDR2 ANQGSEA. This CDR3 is CSVADTNNSPLHF. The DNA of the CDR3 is TGCAGCGTTGCGGACACAAATAATTCACCCCTCCACTTT.

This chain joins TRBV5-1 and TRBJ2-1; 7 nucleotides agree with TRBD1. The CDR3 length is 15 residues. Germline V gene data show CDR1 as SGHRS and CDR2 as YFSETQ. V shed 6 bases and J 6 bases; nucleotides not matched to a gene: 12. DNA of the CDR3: TGCGCCAGCAACCTAGGATCGACAGGGAGCAATGAGCAGTTCTTC. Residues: CASNLGSTGSNEQFF.